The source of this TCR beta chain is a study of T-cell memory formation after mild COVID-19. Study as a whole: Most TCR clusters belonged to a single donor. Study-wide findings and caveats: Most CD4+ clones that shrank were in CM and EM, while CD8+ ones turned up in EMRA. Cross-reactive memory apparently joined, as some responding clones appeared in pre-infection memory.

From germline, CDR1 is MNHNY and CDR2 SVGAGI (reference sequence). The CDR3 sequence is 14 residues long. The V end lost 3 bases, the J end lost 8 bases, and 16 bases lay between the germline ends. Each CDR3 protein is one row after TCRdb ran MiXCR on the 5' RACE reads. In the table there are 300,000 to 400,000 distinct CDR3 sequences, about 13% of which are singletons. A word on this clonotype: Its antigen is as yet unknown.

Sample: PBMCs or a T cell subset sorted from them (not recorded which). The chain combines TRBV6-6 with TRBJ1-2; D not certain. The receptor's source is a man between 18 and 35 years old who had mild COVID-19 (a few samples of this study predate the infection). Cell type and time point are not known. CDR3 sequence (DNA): TGTGCCAGCAGTTATACAGTGCCCGACGGAGGCTACACCTTC. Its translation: CASSYTVPDGGYTF.